Presented here are 21 T cell receptor beta chains from one specimen sequenced in a study of blood T cell repertoires in COVID-19. Only in-frame clones appear in the TCRdb table, and some are missing; sequencing was by immunoSEQ multiplex PCR. This sample has just over 300,000 clones; roughly 90% occur once, and the top ten carry 4% to 5.5%. Sequenced material: PBMCs or T cells enriched from blood (not recorded which). Every receptor here comes from a woman aged 18-30 years with acute COVID-19.

This clone was found once. The chain is built from TRBV5-5 and TRBJ2-7; TRBD1 aligns across 9 bases. The CDR3 is 15 amino acids. Germline CDR1 is SGHKS and CDR2 is YYEKEE (reference sequence). V dropped 2 bases and J dropped 6; count of bases not matched to a gene: 9. CDR3 loop: CASSFFAQGAGEQYF. The CDR3 bases are TGTGCCAGCAGCTTTTTCGCACAGGGGGCCGGCGAGCAGTACTTC. The variable domain in full, with the rest retrieved from reference TRBV5-5 and TRBJ2-7, is DAGVTQSPTHLIKTRGQQVTLRCSPISGHKSVSWYQQVLGQGPQFIFQYYEKEERGRGNFPDRFSARQFPNYSSELNVNALLLGDSALYLCASSFFAQGAGEQYFGPGTRLTVT.

This clone was seen a single time. This chain joins TRBV15 and TRBJ2-1; maybe TRBD1 (6 bases). This CDR3 comprises 18 residues. Germline V gives CDR1 LNHNV, CDR2 YYDKDF (reference sequence). The V end was cut by 1 base, the J end by 4 bases, with 20 bases between. The CDR3 sequence: CATSRAPNQGMGYNEQFF. The CDR3 bases are TGTGCCACCAGCAGAGCCCCTAATCAGGGGATGGGTTACAATGAGCAGTTCTTC.

The rearrangement links TRBV27 to TRBJ2-7; 7 nucleotides match TRBD2. Germline loops: CDR1 MNHEY, CDR2 SMNVEV (reference sequence). The CDR3 sequence is 14 residues long. J gave up 1 base and V 2 bases, and 2 bases lay outside the gene matches. The CDR3 loop reads CASSLRGGSYEQYF. CDR3 DNA sequence: TGTGCCAGCAGTTTACGCGGGGGATCCTACGAGCAGTACTTC.

The chain has TRBV2 and TRBJ1-2; 7 nucleotides match TRBD1. The CDR3 loop spans 13 amino acids. Germline CDR1 SNHLY, CDR2 FYNNEI. V was pared by 6 bases and J by 7 bases, with 8 bases of the junction left unmatched. CDR3 in amino acids: CASSETGNGGYTF. CDR3 in DNA: TGTGCCAGCAGCGAGACAGGGAACGGTGGCTACACCTTC.

This chain joins TRBV29-1 and TRBJ1-1, with unresolved D. CDR1 is SQVTM, CDR2 ANQGSEA, per germline. There are 11 residues in the CDR3. Trimming shortened V by 3 bases and J by 7 bases, and 9 bases separated the two germline ends. DNA of the CDR3: TGCAGCGTTGACGGGTATGGTGAAGCTTTCTTT. Its translation: CSVDGYGEAFF.

This chain links TRBV5-1 with TRBJ2-2; tentatively, D is TRBD1 (6 bases). The ends were cut back, 3 bases at V and 0 bases at J, with 12 bases in the middle. Per the germline V gene, CDR1 is SGHRS and CDR2 is YFSETQ. This CDR3 region has 16 residues. The CDR3 coding sequence is TGCGCCAGCAGCTCGCAACGGACAGCGAACACCGGGGAGCTGTTTTTT. This encodes CASSSQRTANTGELFF.

This sequence joins TRBV19 and TRBJ1-1, with unresolved D. CDR1 LNHDA and CDR2 SQIVND come from the germline V gene (reference sequence). The V end lost 7 bases, the J end lost 0 bases, and 12 bases lay between the germline ends. This CDR3 contains 14 residues. For the CDR3, the DNA is TGTGCCAGTATTAAGCCGGGGATGAACACTGAAGCTTTCTTT. Amino acids: CASIKPGMNTEAFF.

The V and J genes are TRBV7-9 and TRBJ2-1, with a tentative D call TRBD2 (5 bases). Per germline, CDR1 SEHNR and CDR2 FQNEAQ (reference sequence). V was shortened by 0 bases and J by 8 bases, with 17 bases between the two germline ends. This CDR3 is built from 16 residues. The CDR3 loop is CASSLALRRGGDEQFF. DNA for the CDR3: TGTGCCAGCAGCTTAGCGCTAAGGAGAGGAGGCGATGAGCAGTTCTTC. The variable domain in full, with the rest retrieved from reference TRBV7-9 and TRBJ2-1, is DTGVSQNPRHKITKRGQNVTFRCDPISEHNRLYWYRQTLGQGPEFLTYFQNEAQLEKSRLLSDRFSAERPKGSFSTLEIQRTEQGDSAMYLCASSLALRRGGDEQFFGPGTRLTVL.

In its sample, this clone was seen once. This chain joins TRBV6-5 and TRBJ1-1; the match to TRBD1 covers 7 bases. This CDR3 comprises 13 residues. Losses at the gene ends were 10 bases for V and 5 bases for J; bases not matched to a gene: 10. Germline V gives CDR1 MNHEY, CDR2 SVGAGI. The CDR3 is CATLDRSRTEAFF. The CDR3 region has the DNA TGTGCCACTCTGGACAGGTCGAGGACTGAAGCTTTCTTT.

V and J are TRBV6-4 and TRBJ1-6, with 9 bases that match TRBD1. After removal of 8 bases from V and 8 bases from J, the junction contained 16 bases not matched to a gene. CDR3 size: 17 residues. Germline loops: CDR1 MRHNA, CDR2 SNTAGT. CDR3 amino acids: CASHPFPQGAKDSPLHF. The DNA of the CDR3 is TGTGCCAGCCACCCTTTCCCACAGGGGGCGAAGGATTCACCCCTCCACTTT.

The V gene is TRBV5-1, the J gene TRBJ2-1; 9 bases fit TRBD2. The length of the CDR3 is 15 residues. Germline CDR1 reads SGHRS; CDR2 reads YFSETQ. The ends lost 2 bases at V and 8 bases at J; junction bases unmatched: 8. The CDR3 region is CASSLVLAGRDEQFF. The CDR3 nucleotides are TGCGCCAGCAGCTTAGTCCTAGCGGGGCGGGATGAGCAGTTCTTC.

The CDR3 DNA follows: TGTGCCTGGAGTGTACGGGAGAGGACTGAAGCTTTCTTT. This encodes CAWSVRERTEAFF. The V gene is TRBV30, the J gene TRBJ1-1; D is ambiguous. The CDR3 extends over 13 amino acids. Germline V CDR1 and CDR2: GTSNPN, SVGIG (reference sequence). Deletions cut 0 bases from V and 5 bases from J, with 10 bases between. Combining the CDR3 with reference TRBV30 and TRBJ1-1 gives the whole variable domain SQTIHQWPATLVQPVGSPLSLECTVEGTSNPNLYWYRQAAGRGLQLLFYSVGIGQISSEVPQNLSASRPQDRQFILSSKKLLLSDSGFYLCAWSVRERTEAFFGQGTRLTVV.

This clone occurred once. The J gene is TRBJ1-3, the V gene TRBV10-1; a possible D gene is TRBD1 (6 bases). V was clipped by 5 bases and J by 4 bases, with 15 bases between them. The CDR3 covers 15 residues. CDR1 WNHNN and CDR2 SYGVQD come from the germline V gene (reference sequence). CDR3 sequence (DNA): TGCGCCAGCAGTTCGGGACATTCTGCCGGAAACACCATATATTTT. Protein sequence: CASSSGHSAGNTIYF.

The rearrangement uses TRBV5-4 and TRBJ1-5, with 7 bases matching TRBD1. V gave up 4 bases and J gave up 7 bases; unmatched junction bases: 17. Germline-derived CDR1 and CDR2 are SGHNT and YYREEE (reference sequence). The CDR3 extends over 17 amino acids. CDR3 in DNA: TGTGCCAGCAGCCGAGATGGGAGTACAGGGGCTGGACAGCCCCAGCATTTT. Its protein product is CASSRDGSTGAGQPQHF.

As for this clone: Additional DNA sequences in this sample encode the identical CDR3. The CDR3 sequence: CASSLAETQYF. Written as DNA, the CDR3 is TGTGCCAGCAGCTTGGCTGAGACCCAGTACTTC. The genes are TRBV5-6 and TRBJ2-5; D is unclear. V lost 0 bases, J lost 5 bases, and 2 bases lay in between. Per germline, CDR1 SGHDT and CDR2 YYEEEE. The CDR3 contains 11 residues.

This sequence joins TRBV2 and TRBJ2-1, with D perhaps TRBD2 (6 bases). Germline V gives CDR1 SNHLY, CDR2 FYNNEI. The CDR3 spans 11 residues. V lost 10 bases and J 9 bases, leaving 13 bases between the germline ends. CDR3 in DNA: TGTGCCATCTACCTGGAGGGTGAGCAGTTCTTC. Translating it yields CAIYLEGEQFF.

V is TRBV4-1 and J is TRBJ1-1; D call uncertain. Germline V gene sequence: CDR1 MGHRA, CDR2 YSYEKL. This CDR3 has 11 residues. The ends were cut back, 3 bases at V and 5 bases at J, with 4 bases in the middle. The CDR3 is CASSHLTEAFF. CDR3 DNA: TGCGCCAGCAGCCACCTTACTGAAGCTTTCTTT.

V and J are TRBV27 and TRBJ1-2; 9 bases line up with TRBD1. Trimming removed 6 bases from V and 5 bases from J; junction bases left unmatched: 10. Germline CDR1 and CDR2: MNHEY and SMNVEV (reference sequence). This CDR3 spans 15 amino acids. The CDR3 DNA follows: TGTGCCAGCAGCCCCGACAGGGGGTTGAGTTATGGCTACACCTTC. Amino acids: CASSPDRGLSYGYTF.

This chain links TRBV28 with TRBJ2-2; 10 bases agree with TRBD2. Germline V gives CDR1 MDHEN, CDR2 SYDVKM. The V and J ends lost 5 bases and 1 base, in that order; junction bases with no gene match: 13. This CDR3 is built from 19 residues. The CDR3 protein is CASSRAGGLVVWNTGELFF. CDR3 nucleotide sequence: TGTGCCAGCAGTCGAGCGGGAGGGCTCGTCGTTTGGAACACCGGGGAGCTGTTTTTT.

The rearrangement joins TRBV16 to TRBJ1-2, with D possibly being TRBD1 (5 bases). V dropped 0 bases and J dropped 4 bases, with 6 bases sitting between them. Germline CDR1 reads KGHSY; CDR2 reads FQNENV. The CDR3 sequence is 13 residues long. Here the CDR3 DNA reads TGTGCCAGCAGCCAATCGGGGGGCTATGGCTACACCTTC. Translation: CASSQSGGYGYTF.

CDR3 sequence reads: CASYRTGEADTQYF. In DNA, the CDR3 is TGTGCCAGCTACCGGACAGGGGAGGCAGATACGCAGTATTTT. The chain couples TRBV14 to TRBJ2-3; TRBD1 agrees at 9 bases. After removal of 8 bases from V and 4 bases from J, the junction contained 7 bases not matched to a gene. The CDR3 totals 14 residues. Germline V lookup: CDR1 SGHDN, CDR2 FVKESK.